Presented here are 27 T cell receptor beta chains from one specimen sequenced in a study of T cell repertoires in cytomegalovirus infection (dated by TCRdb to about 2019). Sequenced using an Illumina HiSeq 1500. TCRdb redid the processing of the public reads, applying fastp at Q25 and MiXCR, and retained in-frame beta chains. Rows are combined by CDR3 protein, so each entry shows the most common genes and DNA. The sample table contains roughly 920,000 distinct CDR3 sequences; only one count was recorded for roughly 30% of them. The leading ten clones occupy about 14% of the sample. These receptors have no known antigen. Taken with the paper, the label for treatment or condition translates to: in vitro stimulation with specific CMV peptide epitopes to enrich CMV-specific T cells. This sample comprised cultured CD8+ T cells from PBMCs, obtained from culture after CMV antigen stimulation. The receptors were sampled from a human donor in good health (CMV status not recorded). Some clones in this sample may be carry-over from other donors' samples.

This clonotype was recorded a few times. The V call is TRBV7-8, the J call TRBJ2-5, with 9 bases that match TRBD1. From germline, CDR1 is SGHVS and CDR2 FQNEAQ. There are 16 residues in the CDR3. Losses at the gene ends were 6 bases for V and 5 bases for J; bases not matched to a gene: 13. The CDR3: CASREDRDRADETQYF. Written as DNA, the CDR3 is TGTGCCAGCAGAGAAGACCGGGACAGGGCCGATGAGACCCAGTACTTC.

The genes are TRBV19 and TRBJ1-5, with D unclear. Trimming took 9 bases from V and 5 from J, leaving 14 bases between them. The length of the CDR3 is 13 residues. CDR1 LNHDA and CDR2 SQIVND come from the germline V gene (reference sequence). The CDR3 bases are TGTGCCAGCGGCGCCCTGGGAGATCAGCCCCAGCATTTT. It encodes CASGALGDQPQHF.

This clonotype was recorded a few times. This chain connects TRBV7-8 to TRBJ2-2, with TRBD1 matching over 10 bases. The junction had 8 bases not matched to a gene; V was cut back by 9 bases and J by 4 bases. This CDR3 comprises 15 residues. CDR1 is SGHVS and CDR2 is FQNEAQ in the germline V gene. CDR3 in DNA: TGTGCCAGACGGGACAGGGGCGACCTCACCGGGGAGCTGTTTTTT. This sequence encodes CARRDRGDLTGELFF.

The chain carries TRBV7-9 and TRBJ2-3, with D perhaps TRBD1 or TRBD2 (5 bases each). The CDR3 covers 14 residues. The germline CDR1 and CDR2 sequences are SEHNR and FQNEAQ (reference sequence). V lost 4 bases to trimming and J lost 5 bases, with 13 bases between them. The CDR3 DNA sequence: TGTGCCAGCAGCTCCCGGGACGTGAGAGATACGCAGTATTTT. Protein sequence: CASSSRDVRDTQYF.

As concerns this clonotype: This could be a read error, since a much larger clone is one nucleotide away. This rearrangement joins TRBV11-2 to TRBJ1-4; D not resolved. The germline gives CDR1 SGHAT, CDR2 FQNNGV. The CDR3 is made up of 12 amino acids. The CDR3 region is CANSPPEEKLFF. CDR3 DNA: TGTGCCAACAGCCCGCCCGAGGAAAAACTGTTTTTT. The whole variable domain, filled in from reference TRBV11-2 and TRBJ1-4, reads EAGVAQSPRYKIIEKRQSVAFWCNPISGHATLYWYQQILGQGPKLLIQFQNNGVVDDSQLPKDRFSAERLKGVDSTLKIQPAKLEDSAVYLCANSPPEEKLFFGSGTQLSVL.

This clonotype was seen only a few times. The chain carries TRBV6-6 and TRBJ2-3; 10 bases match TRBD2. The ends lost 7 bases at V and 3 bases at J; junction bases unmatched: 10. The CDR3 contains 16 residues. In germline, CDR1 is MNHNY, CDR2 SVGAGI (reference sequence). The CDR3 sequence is CASKFEAGGATDTQYF. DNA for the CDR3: TGTGCCAGCAAGTTCGAAGCGGGGGGGGCGACAGATACGCAGTATTTT.

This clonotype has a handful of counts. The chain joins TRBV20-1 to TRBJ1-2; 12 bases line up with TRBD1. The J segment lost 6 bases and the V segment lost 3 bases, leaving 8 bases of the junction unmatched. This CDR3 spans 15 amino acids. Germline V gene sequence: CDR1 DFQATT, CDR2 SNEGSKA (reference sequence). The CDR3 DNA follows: TGCAGTGCTAGGGTTCCGGGACAGGGGGCGAATGGCTACACCTTC. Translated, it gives CSARVPGQGANGYTF.

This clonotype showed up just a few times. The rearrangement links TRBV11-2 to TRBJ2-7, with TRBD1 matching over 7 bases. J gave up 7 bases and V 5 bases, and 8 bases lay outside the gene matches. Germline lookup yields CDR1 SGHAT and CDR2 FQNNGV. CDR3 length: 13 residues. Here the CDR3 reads CASSPRQGQEQYV. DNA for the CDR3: TGTGCCAGCAGCCCGAGACAGGGACAGGAGCAGTACGTC.

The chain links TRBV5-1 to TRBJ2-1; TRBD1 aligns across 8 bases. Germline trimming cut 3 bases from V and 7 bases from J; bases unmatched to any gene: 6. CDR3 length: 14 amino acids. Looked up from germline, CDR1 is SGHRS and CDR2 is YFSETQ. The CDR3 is CASSYDGTGNEQFF. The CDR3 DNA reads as TGCGCCAGCAGCTACGATGGGACAGGTAATGAGCAGTTCTTC.

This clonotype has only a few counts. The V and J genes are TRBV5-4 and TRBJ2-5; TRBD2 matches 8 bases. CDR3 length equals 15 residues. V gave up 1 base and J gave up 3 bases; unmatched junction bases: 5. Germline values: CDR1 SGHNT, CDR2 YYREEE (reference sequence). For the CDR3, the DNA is TGTGCCAGCAGCTTGCGGGGTAGCGGGGAAGAGACCCAGTACTTC. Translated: CASSLRGSGEETQYF.

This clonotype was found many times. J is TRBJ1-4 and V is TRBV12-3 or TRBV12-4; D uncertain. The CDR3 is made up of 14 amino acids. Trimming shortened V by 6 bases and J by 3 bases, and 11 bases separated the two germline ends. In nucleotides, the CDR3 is TGTGCCAGCAGCCTCAGGTTGCCTAATGAAAAACTGTTTTTT. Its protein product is CASSLRLPNEKLFF.

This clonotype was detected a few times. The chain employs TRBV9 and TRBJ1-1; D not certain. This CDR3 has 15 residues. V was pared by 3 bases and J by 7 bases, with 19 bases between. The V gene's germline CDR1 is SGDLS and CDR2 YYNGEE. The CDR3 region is CASSAPHGGASEAFF. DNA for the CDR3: TGTGCCAGCAGCGCCCCACATGGAGGCGCCAGTGAAGCTTTCTTT.

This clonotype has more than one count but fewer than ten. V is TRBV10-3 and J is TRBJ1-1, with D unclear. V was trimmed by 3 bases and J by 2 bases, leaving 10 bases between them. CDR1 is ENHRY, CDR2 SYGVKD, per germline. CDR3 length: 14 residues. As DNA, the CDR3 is TGTGCCATCAGTGATAGTGGGCTTAACACTGAAGCTTTCTTT. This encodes CAISDSGLNTEAFF.

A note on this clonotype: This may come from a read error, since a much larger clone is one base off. CDR3 in amino acids: CASSEVPSGGSSYNEQFF. CDR3 bases: TGTGCCAGCAGTGAAGTGCCATCAGGGGGAAGCTCCTACAATGAGCAGTTCTTC. The rearrangement joins TRBV6-1 to TRBJ2-1; TRBD1 matches at 7 bases. Per germline, CDR1 MNHNS and CDR2 SASEGT. The CDR3 loop spans 18 amino acids. V gave up 1 base and J gave up 0 bases; unmatched junction bases: 9.

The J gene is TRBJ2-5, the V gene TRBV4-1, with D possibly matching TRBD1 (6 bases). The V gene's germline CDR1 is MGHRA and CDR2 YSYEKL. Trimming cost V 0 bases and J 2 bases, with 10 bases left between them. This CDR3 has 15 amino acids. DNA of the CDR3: TGCGCCAGCAGCCAAGATGGGGGCCCGCAAGAGACCCAGTACTTC. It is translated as CASSQDGGPQETQYF.

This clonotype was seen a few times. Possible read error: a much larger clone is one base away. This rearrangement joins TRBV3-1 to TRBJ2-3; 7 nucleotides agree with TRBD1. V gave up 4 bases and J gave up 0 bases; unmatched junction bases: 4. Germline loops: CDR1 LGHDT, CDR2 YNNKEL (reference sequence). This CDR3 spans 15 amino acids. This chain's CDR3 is CASSPGQDSTDTQYF. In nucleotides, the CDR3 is TGTGCCAGCAGCCCCGGACAGGATAGCACAGATACGCAGTATTTT.

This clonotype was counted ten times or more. CDR3 sequence reads: CASGGANTDTQYF. The CDR3 coding sequence is TGTGCCAGTGGGGGGGCAAACACAGATACGCAGTATTTT. The chain joins TRBV12-3 or TRBV12-4 to TRBJ2-3, with D perhaps TRBD2 (7 bases). The CDR3 has 13 amino acids. V was cut by 9 bases and J by 2 bases, with 12 bases left in between.

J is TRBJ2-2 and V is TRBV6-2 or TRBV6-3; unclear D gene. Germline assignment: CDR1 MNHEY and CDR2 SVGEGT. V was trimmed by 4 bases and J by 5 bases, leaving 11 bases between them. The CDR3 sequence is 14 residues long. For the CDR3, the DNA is TGTGCCAGCAGTTTCATTAACGGGACCGGGGAGCTGTTTTTT. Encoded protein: CASSFINGTGELFF.

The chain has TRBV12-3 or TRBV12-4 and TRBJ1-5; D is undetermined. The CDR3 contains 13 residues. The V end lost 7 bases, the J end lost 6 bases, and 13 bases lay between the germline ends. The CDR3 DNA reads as TGTGCCAGCACCTCGGAGTCGGCTCAGCCCCAGCATTTT. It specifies CASTSESAQPQHF.

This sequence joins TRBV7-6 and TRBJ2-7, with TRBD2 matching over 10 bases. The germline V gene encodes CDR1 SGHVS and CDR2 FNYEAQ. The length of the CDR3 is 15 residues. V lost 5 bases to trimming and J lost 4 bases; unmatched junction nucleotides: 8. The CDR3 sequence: CASSQKAGGFYEQYF. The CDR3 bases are TGTGCCAGCAGCCAAAAAGCGGGGGGGTTTTACGAGCAGTACTTC.

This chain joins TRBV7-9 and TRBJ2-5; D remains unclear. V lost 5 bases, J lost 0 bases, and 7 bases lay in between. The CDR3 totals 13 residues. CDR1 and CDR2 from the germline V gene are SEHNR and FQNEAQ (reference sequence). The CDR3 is CASSQNDQETQYF. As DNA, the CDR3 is TGTGCCAGCAGCCAGAACGACCAAGAGACCCAGTACTTC.

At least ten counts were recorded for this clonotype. In DNA form, the CDR3 reads TGTGCCAGCAGCCCCCGCGGGAATCAGCCCCAGCATTTT. Translated, it gives CASSPRGNQPQHF. The rearrangement uses TRBV9 and TRBJ1-5; unclear D gene. In germline, CDR1 is SGDLS, CDR2 YYNGEE. Trimming left V 4 bases short and J 4 bases short, with 9 bases between. The CDR3 loop spans 13 amino acids.

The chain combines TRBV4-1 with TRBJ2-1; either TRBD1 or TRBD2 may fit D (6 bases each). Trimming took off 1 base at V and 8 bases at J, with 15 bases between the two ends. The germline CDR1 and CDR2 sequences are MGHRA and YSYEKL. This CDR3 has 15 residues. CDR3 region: CASSQVARGRDEQFF. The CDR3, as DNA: TGCGCCAGCAGCCAAGTCGCACGGGGGCGGGATGAGCAGTTCTTC.

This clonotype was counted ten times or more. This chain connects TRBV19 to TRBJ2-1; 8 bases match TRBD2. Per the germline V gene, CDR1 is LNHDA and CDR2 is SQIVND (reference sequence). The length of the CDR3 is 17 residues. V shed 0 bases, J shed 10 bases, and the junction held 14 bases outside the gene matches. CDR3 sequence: CASSIDPVGLERCEQFF. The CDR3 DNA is TGTGCCAGTAGTATAGACCCCGTGGGACTAGAAAGATGCGAGCAGTTCTTC.

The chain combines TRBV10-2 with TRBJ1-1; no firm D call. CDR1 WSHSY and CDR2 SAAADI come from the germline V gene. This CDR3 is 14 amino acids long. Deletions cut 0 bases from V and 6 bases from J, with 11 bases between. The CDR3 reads CASSESSGVSEAFF. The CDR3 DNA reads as TGCGCCAGCAGTGAGTCGAGTGGGGTTTCTGAAGCTTTCTTT.

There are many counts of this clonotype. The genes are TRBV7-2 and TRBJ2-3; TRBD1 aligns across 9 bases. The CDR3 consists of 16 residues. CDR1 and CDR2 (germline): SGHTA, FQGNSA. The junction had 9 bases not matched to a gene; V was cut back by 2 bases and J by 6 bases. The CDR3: CASSLRTGEIGDTQYF. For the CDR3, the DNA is TGTGCCAGCAGCTTAAGGACAGGGGAAATAGGGGATACGCAGTATTTT.

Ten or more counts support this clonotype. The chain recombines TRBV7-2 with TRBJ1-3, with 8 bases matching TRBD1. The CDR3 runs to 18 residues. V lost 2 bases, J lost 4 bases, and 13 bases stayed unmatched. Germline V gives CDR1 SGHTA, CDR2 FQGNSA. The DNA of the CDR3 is TGTGCCAGCAGCTTACTTGGGGCCGGCAGGGGGCGAGGAAACACCATATATTTT. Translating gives CASSLLGAGRGRGNTIYF.